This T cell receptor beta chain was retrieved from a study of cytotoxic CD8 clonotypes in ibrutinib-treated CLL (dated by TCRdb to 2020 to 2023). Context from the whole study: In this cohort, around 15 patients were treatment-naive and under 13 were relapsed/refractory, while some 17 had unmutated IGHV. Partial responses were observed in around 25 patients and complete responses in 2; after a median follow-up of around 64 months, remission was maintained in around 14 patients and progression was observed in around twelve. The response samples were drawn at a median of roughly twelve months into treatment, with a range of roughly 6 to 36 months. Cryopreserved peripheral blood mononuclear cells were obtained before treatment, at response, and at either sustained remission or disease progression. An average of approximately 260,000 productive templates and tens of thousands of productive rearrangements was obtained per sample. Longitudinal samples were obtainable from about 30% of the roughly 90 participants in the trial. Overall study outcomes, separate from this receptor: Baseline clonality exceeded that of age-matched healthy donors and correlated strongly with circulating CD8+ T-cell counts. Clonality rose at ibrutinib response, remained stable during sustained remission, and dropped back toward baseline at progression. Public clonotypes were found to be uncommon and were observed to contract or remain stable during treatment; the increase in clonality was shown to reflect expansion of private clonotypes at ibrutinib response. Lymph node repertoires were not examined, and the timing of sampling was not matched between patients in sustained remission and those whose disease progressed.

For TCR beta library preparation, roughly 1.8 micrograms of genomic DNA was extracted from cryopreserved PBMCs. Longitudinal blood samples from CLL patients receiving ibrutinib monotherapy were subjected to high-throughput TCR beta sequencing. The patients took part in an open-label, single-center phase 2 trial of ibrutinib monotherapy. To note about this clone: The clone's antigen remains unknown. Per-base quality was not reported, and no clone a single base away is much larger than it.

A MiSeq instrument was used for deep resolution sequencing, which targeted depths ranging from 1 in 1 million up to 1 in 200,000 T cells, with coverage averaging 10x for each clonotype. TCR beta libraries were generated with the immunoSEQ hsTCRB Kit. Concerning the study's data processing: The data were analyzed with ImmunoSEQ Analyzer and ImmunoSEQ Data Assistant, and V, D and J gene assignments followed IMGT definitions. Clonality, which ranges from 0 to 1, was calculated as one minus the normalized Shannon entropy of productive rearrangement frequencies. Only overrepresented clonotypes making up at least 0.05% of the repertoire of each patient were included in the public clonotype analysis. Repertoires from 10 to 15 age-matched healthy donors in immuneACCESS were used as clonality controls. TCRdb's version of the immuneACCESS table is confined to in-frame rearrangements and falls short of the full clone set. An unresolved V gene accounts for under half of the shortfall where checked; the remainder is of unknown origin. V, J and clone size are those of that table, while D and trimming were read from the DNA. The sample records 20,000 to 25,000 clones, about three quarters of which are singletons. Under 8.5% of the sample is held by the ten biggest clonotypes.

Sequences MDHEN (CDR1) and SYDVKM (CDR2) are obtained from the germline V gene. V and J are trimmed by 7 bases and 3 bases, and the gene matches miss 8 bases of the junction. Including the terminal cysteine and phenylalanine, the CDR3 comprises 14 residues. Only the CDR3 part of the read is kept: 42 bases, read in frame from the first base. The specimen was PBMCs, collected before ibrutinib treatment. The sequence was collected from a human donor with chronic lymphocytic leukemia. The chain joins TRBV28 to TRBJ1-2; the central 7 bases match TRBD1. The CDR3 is CASTRDRVYYGYTF. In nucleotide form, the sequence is TGTGCCAGCACCCGCGACAGGGTCTACTATGGCTACACCTTC.